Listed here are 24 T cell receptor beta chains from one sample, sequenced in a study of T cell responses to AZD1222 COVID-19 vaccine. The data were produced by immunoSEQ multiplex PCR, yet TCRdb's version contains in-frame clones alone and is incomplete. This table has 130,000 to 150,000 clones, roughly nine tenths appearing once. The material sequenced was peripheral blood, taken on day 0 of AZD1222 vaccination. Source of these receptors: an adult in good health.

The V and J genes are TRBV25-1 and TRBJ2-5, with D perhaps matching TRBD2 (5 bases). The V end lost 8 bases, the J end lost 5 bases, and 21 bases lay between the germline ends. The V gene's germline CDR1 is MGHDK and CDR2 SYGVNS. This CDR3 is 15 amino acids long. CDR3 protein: CASGFTAATGETQYF. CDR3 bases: TGTGCCAGCGGGTTTACAGCGGCGACCGGGGAGACCCAGTACTTC. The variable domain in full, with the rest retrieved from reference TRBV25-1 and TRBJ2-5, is EADIYQTPRYLVIGTGKKITLECSQTMGHDKMYWYQQDPGMELHLIHYSYGVNSTEKGDLSSESTVSRIRTEHFPLTLESARPSHTSQYLCASGFTAATGETQYFGPGTRLLVL.

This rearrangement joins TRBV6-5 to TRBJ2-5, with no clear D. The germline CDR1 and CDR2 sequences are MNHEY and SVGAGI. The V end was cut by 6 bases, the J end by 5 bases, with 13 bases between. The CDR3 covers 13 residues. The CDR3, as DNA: TGTGCCAGCAGGACCACATACGTGGAGACCCAGTACTTC. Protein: CASRTTYVETQYF.

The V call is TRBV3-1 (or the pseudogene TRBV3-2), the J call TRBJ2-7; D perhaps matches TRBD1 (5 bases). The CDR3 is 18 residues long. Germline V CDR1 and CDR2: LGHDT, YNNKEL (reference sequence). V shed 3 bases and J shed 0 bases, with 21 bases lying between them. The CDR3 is CASSQSLVDKGLSYEQYF. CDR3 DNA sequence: TGTGCCAGCAGCCAGTCCCTAGTAGATAAGGGGCTCTCCTACGAGCAGTACTTC.

Written as DNA, the CDR3 is TGTGCCAGCAACGGAAACTATGGCTACACCTTC. Its protein product is CASNGNYGYTF. V usage is TRBV12-3 or TRBV12-4 and J usage is TRBJ1-2; no clear D gene. CDR3 size: 11 residues. V was trimmed by 7 bases and J by 2 bases, leaving 5 bases between them.

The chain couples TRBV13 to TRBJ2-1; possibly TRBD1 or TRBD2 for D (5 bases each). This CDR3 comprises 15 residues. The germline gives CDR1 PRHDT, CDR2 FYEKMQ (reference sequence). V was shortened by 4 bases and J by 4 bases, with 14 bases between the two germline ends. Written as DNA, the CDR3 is TGTGCCAGCAGCTCTAGCCGGGACGGTTACAATGAGCAGTTCTTC. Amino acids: CASSSSRDGYNEQFF.

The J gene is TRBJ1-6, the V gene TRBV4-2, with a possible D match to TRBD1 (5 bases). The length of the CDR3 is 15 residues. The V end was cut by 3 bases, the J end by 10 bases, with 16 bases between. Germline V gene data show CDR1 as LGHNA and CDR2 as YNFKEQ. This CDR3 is CASSQRTTEDSPLHF. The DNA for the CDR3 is TGTGCCAGCAGCCAGAGGACGACAGAAGACTCACCCCTCCACTTT.

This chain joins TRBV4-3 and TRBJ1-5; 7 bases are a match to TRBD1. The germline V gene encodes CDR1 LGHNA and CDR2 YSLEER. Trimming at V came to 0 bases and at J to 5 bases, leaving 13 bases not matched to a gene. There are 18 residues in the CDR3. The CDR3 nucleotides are TGCGCCAGCAGCCAAGACACCCTCGACAGGGATACCTATCAGCCCCAGCATTTT. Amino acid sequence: CASSQDTLDRDTYQPQHF.

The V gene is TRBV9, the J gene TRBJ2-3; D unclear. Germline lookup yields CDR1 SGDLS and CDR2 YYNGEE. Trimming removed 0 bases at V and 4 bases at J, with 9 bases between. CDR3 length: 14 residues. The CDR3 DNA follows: TGTGCCAGCAGCGTAGGCCTTTACCCAGATACGCAGTATTTT. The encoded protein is CASSVGLYPDTQYF. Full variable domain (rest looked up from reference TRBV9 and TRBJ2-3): DSGVTQTPKHLITATGQRVTLRCSPRSGDLSVYWYQQSLDQGLQFLIQYYNGEERAKGNILERFSAQQFPDLHSELNLSSLELGDSALYFCASSVGLYPDTQYFGPGTRLTVL.

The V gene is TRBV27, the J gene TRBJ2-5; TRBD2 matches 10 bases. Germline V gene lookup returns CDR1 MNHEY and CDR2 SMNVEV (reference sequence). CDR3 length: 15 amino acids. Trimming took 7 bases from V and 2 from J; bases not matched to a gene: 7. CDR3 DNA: TGTGCCAGCACCTCGACTAGCGGGCTACAAGAGACCCAGTACTTC. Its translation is CASTSTSGLQETQYF.

The CDR3 region has the DNA TGTGCCAGCAGCTTGGGACTAGCGGGGGTCTACGAGCAGTACTTC. Translated, it gives CASSLGLAGVYEQYF. The V and J genes are TRBV7-3 and TRBJ2-7; 14 bases line up with TRBD2. J lost 3 bases, V lost 3 bases, and 1 base had no gene match. This CDR3 comprises 15 residues. Germline CDR1 and CDR2: SGHTA and FQGTGA.

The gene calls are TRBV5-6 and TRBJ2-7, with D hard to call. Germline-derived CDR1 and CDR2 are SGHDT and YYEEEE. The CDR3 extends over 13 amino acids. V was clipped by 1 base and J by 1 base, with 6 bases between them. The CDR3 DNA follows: TGTGCCAGCAGCTTGTTTCAGTCCTACGAGCAGTACTTC. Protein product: CASSLFQSYEQYF.

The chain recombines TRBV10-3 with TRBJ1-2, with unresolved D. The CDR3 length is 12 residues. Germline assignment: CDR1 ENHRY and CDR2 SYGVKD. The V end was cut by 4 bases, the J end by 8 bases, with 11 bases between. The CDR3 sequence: CAISGPERGYTF. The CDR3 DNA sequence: TGTGCCATCAGTGGACCAGAAAGAGGCTACACCTTC.

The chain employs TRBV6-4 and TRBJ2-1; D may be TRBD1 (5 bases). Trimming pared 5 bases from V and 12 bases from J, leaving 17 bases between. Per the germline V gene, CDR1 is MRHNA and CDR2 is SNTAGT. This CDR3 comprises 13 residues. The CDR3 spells CASSLEARQRQFF. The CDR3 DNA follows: TGTGCCAGCAGTTTAGAAGCCAGACAGCGGCAGTTCTTC.

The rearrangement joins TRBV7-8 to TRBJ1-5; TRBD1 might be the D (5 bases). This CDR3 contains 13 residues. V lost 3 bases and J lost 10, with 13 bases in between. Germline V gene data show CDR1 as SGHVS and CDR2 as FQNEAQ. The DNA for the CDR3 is TGTGCCAGCAGCTTGACAGTTCCTGCCCCCCAGCATTTT. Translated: CASSLTVPAPQHF.

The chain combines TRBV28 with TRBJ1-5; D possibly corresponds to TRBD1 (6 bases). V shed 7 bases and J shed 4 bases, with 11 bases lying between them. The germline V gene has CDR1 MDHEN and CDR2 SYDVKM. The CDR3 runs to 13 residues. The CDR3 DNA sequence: TGTGCCAGCACTTCAGGGGTGAATCAGCCCCAGCATTTT. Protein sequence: CASTSGVNQPQHF.

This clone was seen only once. This CDR3 is CASRKGMNTEAFF. The DNA for the CDR3 is TGTGCCAGCAGAAAGGGGATGAACACTGAAGCTTTCTTT. The chain has TRBV11-2 and TRBJ1-1, with D perhaps TRBD1 (5 bases). The CDR3 has 13 amino acids. V dropped 6 bases and J dropped 0 bases, with 8 bases sitting between them. Germline CDR1 and CDR2: SGHAT and FQNNGV.

CDR3 in amino acids: CASSSRQGGHGYTF. CDR3 bases: TGTGCCAGCAGCTCCCGACAGGGAGGTCATGGCTACACCTTC. The rearrangement uses TRBV7-2 and TRBJ1-2, with 7 positions matching TRBD1. V was pared by 4 bases and J by 6 bases, with 8 bases of the junction left unmatched. The CDR3 spans 14 residues. From germline, CDR1 is SGHTA and CDR2 FQGNSA.

The DNA of the CDR3 is TGCGCCAGCAGCTCTAGGGCAACTAATGAAAAACTGTTTTTT. It codes for CASSSRATNEKLFF. This chain connects TRBV4-3 to TRBJ1-4; D ambiguous. V was pared by 5 bases and J by 0 bases, with 7 bases between. Germline V lookup: CDR1 LGHNA, CDR2 YSLEER. The CDR3 totals 14 residues.

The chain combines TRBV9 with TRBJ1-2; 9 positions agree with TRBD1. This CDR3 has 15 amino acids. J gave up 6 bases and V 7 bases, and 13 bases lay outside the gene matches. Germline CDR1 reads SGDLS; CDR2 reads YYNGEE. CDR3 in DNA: TGTGCCAGCGGGACAGGGAATGGGGTCATTCATGGCTACACCTTC. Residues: CASGTGNGVIHGYTF.

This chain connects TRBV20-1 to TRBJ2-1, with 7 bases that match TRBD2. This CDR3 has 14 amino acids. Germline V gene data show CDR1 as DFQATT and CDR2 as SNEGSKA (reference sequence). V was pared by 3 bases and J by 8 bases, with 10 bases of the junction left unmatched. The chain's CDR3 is CSASGRENDYEQFF. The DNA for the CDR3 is TGCAGTGCTAGTGGGCGGGAGAACGACTATGAGCAGTTCTTC.

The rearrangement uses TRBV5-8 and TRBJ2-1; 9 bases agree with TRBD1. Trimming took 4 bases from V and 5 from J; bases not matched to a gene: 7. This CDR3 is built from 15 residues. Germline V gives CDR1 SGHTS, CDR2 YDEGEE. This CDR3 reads CASSIQGARHNEQFF. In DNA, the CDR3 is TGTGCCAGCAGCATACAGGGGGCGCGTCACAATGAGCAGTTCTTC.

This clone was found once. CDR3 sequence (DNA): TGTGCCAGCAGCTTGAAGCGGGGGGGCGGGAATGAGCAGTTCTTC. Protein: CASSLKRGGGNEQFF. The V call is TRBV7-2, the J call TRBJ2-1; 10 nucleotides align to TRBD2. V dropped 3 bases and J dropped 7; count of bases not matched to a gene: 6. Looked up from germline, CDR1 is SGHTA and CDR2 is FQGNSA. CDR3 size: 15 residues. Complete variable domain (other parts from reference TRBV7-2 and TRBJ2-1): GAGVSQSPSNKVTEKGKDVELRCDPISGHTALYWYRQSLGQGLEFLIYFQGNSAPDKSGLPSDRFSAERTGGSVSTLTIQRTQQEDSAVYLCASSLKRGGGNEQFFGPGTRLTVL.

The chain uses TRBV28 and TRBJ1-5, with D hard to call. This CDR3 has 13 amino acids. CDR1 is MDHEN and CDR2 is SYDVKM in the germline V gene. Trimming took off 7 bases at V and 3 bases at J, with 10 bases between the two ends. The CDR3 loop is CASNPGPNQPQHF. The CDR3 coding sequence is TGTGCCAGCAACCCAGGTCCCAATCAGCCCCAGCATTTT.

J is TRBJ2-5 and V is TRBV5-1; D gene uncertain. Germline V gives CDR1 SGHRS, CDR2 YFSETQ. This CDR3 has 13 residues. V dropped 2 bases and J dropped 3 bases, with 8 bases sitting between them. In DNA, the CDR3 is TGCGCCAGCAGCTTACGTCGGGAAGAGACCCAGTACTTC. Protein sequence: CASSLRREETQYF.